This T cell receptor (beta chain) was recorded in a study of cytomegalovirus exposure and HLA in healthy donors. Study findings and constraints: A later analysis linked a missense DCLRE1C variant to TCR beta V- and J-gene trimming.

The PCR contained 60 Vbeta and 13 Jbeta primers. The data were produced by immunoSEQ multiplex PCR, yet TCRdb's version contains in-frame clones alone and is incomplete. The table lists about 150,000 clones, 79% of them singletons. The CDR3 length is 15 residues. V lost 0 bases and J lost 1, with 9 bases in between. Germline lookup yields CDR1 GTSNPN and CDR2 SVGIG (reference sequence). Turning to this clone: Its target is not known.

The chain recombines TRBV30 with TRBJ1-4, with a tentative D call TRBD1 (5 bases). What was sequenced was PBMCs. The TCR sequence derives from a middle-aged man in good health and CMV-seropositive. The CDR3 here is CAWSVTRETNEKLFF. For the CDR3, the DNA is TGTGCCTGGAGTGTAACCAGGGAAACTAATGAAAAACTGTTTTTT.